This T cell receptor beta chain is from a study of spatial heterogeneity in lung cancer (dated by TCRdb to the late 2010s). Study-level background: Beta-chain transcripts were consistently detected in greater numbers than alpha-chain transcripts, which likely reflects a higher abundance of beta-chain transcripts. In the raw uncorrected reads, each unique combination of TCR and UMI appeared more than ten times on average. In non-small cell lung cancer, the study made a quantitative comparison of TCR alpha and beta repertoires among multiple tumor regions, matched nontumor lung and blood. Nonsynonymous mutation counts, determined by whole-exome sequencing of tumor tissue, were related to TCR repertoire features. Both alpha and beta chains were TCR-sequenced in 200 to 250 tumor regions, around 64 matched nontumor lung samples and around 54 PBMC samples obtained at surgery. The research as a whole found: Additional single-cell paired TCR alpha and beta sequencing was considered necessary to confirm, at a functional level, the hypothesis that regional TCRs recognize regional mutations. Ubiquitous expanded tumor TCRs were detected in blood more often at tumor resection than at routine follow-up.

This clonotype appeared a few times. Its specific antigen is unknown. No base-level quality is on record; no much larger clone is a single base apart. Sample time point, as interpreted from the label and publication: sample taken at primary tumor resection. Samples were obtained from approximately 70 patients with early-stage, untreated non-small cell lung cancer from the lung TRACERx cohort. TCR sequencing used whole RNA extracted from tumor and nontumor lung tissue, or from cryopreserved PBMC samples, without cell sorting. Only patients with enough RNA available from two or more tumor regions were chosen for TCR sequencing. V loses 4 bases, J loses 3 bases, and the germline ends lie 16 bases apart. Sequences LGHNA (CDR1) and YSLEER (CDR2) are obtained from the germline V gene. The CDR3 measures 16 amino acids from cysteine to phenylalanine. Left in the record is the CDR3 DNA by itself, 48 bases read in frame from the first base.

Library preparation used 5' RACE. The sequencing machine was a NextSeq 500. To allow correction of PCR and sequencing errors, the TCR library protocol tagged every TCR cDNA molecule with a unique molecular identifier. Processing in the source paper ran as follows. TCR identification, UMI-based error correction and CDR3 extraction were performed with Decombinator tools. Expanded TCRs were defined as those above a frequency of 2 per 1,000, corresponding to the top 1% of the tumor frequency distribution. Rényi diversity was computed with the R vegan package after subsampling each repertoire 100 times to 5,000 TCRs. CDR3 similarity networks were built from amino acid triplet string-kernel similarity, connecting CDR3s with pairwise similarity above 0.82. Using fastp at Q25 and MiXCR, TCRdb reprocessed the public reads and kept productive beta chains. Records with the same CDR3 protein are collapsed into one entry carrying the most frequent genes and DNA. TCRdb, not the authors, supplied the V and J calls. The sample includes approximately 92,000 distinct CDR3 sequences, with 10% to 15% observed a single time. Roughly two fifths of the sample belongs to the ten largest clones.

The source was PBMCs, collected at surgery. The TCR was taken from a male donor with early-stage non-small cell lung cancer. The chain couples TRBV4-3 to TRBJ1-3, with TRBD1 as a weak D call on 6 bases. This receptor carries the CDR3 CASSPLSGGLGNTIYF. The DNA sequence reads TGCGCCAGCAGCCCTTTATCTGGGGGGCTTGGAAACACCATATATTTT.